This TCR beta chain was documented in a study of Graves' ophthalmopathy and Graves' hyperthyroidism. Study information: At the time of initial diagnosis and before any treatment, peripheral blood was collected. Study outcomes and limitations: The 13-signature model separated ophthalmopathy from stable hyperthyroidism at approximately 91% sensitivity and around 77% specificity.

CDR3 regions of TCR beta were amplified from RNA transcripts. HTBI primers were used in a first-round RT-PCR, which preceded a second-round multiplex PCR. From the multiplex PCR reads, TCRdb called clonotypes with MiXCR, one entry per CDR3 protein. The table shows 300,000 to 400,000 distinct CDR3 sequences, with roughly 15% occurring only once. Enrollment excluded any patients with other autoimmune diseases, uncontrolled infections, pregnancy or lactation. PBMCs came from 7.5 to 10 ml of fresh peripheral blood. This clonotype was seen repeatedly, ten times or more. Antigen: not known. This sequence was found in an adult man with Graves' ophthalmopathy. Sequencing was carried out using peripheral blood.

CDR3 protein: CASEPQGAYGYTF. The CDR3 DNA sequence: TGTGCCTCCGAGCCACAGGGTGCCTATGGCTACACCTTC. The V and J genes are TRBV30 and TRBJ1-2; tentative D call: TRBD1 (6 bases). The germline V and J ends were trimmed by 7 bases and 4 bases, with 16 bases remaining between them. The CDR3 consists of 13 residues. The germline CDR1 and CDR2 sequences are GTSNPN and SVGIG (reference sequence).